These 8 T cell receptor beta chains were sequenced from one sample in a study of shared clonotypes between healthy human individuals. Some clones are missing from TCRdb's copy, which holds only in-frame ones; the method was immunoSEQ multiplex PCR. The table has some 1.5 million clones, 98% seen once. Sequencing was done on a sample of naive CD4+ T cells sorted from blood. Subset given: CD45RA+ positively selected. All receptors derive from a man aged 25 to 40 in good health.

The chain's CDR3 is CASSKLAGTYGYTF. CDR3 nucleotide sequence: TGTGCCAGTAGTAAGTTAGCTGGGACGTATGGCTACACCTTC. V is TRBV19 and J is TRBJ1-2; tentative D call: TRBD1 (5 bases). This CDR3 contains 14 residues. Germline CDR1 is LNHDA and CDR2 is SQIVND (reference sequence). V lost 4 bases and J 5 bases, leaving 14 bases between the germline ends.

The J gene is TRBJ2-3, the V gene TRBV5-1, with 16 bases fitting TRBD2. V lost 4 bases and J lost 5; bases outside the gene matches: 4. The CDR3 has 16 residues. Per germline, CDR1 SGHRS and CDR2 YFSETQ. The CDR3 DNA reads TGCGCCAGCAGCACCGGGACTAGCGGGAGGGTAGATACGCAGTATTTT. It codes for CASSTGTSGRVDTQYF. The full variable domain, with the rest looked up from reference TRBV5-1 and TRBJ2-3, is KAGVTQTPRYLIKTRGQQVTLSCSPISGHRSVSWYQQTPGQGLQFLFEYFSETQRNKGNFPGRFSGRQFSNSRSEMNVSTLELGDSALYLCASSTGTSGRVDTQYFGPGTRLTVL.

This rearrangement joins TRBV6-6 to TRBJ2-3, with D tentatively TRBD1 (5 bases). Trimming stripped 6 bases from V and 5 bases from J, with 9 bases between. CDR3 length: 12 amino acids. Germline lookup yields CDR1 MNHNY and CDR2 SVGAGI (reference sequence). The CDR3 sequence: CASSHRGDTQYF. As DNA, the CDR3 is TGTGCCAGCAGCCATAGGGGAGATACGCAGTATTTT.

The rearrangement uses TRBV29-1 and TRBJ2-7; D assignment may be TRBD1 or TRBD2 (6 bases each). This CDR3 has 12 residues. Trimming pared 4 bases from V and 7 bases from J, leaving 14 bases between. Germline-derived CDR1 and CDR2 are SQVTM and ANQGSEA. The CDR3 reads CSVAGGGREQYF. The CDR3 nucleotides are TGCAGCGTTGCCGGGGGCGGAAGGGAGCAGTACTTC.

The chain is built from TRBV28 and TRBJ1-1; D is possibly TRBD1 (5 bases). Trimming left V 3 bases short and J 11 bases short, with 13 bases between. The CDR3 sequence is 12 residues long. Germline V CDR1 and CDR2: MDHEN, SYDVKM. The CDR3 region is CASSLVGGRAFF. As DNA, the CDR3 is TGTGCCAGCAGTTTGGTGGGGGGACGGGCTTTCTTT.

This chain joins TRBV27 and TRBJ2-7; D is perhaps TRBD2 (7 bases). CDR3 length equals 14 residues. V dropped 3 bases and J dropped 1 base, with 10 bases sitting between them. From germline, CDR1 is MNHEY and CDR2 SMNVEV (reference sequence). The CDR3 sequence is CASSLGGLSYEQYF. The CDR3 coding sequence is TGTGCCAGCAGTTTGGGGGGGCTTTCCTACGAGCAGTACTTC.

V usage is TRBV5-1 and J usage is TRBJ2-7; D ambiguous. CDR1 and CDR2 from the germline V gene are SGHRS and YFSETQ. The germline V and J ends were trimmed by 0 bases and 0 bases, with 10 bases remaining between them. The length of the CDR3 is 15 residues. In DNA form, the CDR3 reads TGCGCCAGCAGCTTGGGAGACACAACCTCCTACGAGCAGTACTTC. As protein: CASSLGDTTSYEQYF.

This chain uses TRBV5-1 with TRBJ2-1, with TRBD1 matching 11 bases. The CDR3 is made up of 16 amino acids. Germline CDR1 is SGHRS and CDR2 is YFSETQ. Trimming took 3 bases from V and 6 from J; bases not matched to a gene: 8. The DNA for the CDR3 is TGCGCCAGCAGCTCTTACACCGGGACAGGGGGCAATGAGCAGTTCTTC. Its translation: CASSSYTGTGGNEQFF.